This TCR beta chain was recorded in a study of T cell responses to AZD1222 COVID-19 vaccine (dated by TCRdb to the early 2020s). Study-level background: AZD1222 recipients given second doses at about 4 weeks or at about 12 weeks were pooled, since spike-specific TCR depth and breadth were not found to differ between the two schedules. TCR sequencing covered 230 to 250 trial participants: nearly 210 given two doses of AZD1222 and 26 given two doses of MenACWY control vaccine. Trial participants were enrolled by age into 18-55, 56-69 and 70-plus year subgroups, with about 150, 28 and 57 TCR-sequenced participants respectively. The investigation overall reported the following: CD4 TCRs associated with the vaccine covered the entire spike protein, and the dominant responses were in regions 160-218 and 743-854. Nearly half of unique spike-specific TCRs reportedly recognized epitopes outside regions mutated in the B.1.351 and B.1.1.7 variants. Conclusions about previously exposed vaccinees are limited, since just 6 or 7 AZD1222 recipients were seropositive for SARS-CoV-2 at baseline. After two AZD1222 doses, spike-specific TCR breadth and depth were significantly higher than at day 0 and than in MenACWY recipients. Because no day 14 peak-response samples were available, repertoires were characterized only after the peak T cell response. Participants were mostly white British and included more females than males, and it was suggested by the authors that clonal diversity may have been underestimated. In the small 56-69-year group, the increase in depth fell short of significance, most likely because of low power.

The CDR3 regions of human TCRbeta chains were analyzed by immunosequencing. The original methods were these. TCRs in the repertoires were compared against a reference library of SARS-CoV-2-specific TCRs that had been generated with the MIRA antigen-specificity platform. Breadth meant the fraction of unique TCRs that were SARS-CoV-2-associated, whereas depth meant the fraction of total T cells that were SARS-CoV-2-associated. Using the MIRA data, every spike-specific TCR was mapped to the spike region that the TCR reacted to and assigned to either a CD4 or a CD8 class. Log10-transformed breadth and depth values were compared by one-way ANOVA with Sidak's multiple comparisons tests. TCRdb carries this immuneACCESS record with in-frame sequences only. Its versions omit some clonotypes, under half of them owing to an unresolved V gene in the studies checked, with the rest unexplained. V, J and clone size are those of that table, while D and trimming were read from the DNA. In this sample the table shows 100,000 to 130,000 clones, roughly 90% of which occur a single time. The ten largest clonotypes hold 5.5% to 8% of the sample.

The sample's time point label, decoded: baseline before first vaccination. The vaccinee samples were drawn from two UK trials, COV001 and COV002, one of which was a single-blind randomized controlled phase 2/3 trial testing AZD1222 (ChAdOx1 nCoV-19) in healthy adults. Trial participant PBMC samples were collected at day 0 and day 28 after the second dose for TCRbeta chain sequencing. About this clone itself: This receptor's antigen is unknown. No qualities accompany the bases; no much larger clone lies one base away.

Reading the germline V gene gives CDR1 ENHRY and CDR2 SYGVKD. The CDR3 measures 13 amino acids from cysteine to phenylalanine. Kept here is only the CDR3 DNA, which spans 39 bases and is read in frame from base 1. V is pared back by 6 bases and J by 7 bases, with 14 bases lying between the germline termini. The sample consisted of peripheral blood, taken on day 0 of AZD1222 vaccination. This TCR was sampled from an adult in good health. The chain is made from TRBV10-3 and TRBJ2-3; the D gene is possibly TRBD1, with 6 bases matching. The CDR3: CAIRENRENTQYF. The sequence in DNA is TGTGCCATCAGGGAAAACAGGGAGAATACGCAGTATTTT.